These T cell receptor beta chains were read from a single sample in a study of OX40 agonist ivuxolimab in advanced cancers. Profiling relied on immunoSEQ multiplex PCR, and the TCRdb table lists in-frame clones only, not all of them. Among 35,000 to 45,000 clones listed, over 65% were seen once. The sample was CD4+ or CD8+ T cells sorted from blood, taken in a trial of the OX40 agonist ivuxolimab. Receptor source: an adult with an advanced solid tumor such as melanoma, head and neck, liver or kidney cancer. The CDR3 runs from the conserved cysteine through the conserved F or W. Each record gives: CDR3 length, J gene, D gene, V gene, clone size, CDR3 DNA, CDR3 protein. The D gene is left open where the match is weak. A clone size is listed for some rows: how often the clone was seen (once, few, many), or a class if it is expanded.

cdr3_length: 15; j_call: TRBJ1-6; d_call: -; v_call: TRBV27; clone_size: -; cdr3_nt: TGTGCCAGCAGTTTAAAGCTCTCCTATAATTCACCCCTCCACTTT; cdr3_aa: CASSLKLSYNSPLHF
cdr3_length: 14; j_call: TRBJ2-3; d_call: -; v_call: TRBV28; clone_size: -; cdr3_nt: TGTGCCAGCCGAGGGGGACTTAGCACAGATACGCAGTATTTT; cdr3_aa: CASRGGLSTDTQYF
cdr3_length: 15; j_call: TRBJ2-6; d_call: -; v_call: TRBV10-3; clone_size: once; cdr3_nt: TGTGCCATCAGTGGGGCAACCACTGGGGCCAACGTCCTGACTTTC; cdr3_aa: CAISGATTGANVLTF
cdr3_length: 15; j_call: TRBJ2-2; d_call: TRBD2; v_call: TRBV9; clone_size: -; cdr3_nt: TGTGCCAGCAGCTTTAGCGGGGGGGCCGCCGGGGAGCTGTTTTTT; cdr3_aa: CASSFSGGAAGELFF
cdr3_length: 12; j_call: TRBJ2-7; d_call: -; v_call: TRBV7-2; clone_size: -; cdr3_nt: TGTGCCAGCAGCTACATCTCCTACGAGCAGTACTTC; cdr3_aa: CASSYISYEQYF
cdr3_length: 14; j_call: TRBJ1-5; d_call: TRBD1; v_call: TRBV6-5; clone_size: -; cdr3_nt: TGTGCCAGCAGTTCTGGACAGGGGCATCAGCCCCAGCATTTT; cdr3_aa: CASSSGQGHQPQHF
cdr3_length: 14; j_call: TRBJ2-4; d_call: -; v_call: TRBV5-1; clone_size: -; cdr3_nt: TGCGCCAGCAGCTTGGGAGGGGCCAAAAACATTCAGTACTTC; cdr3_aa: CASSLGGAKNIQYF
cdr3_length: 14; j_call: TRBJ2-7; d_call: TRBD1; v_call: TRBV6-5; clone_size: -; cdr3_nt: TGTGCCAGCAGTTACTCGGGACAGTTCTACGAGCAGTACTTC; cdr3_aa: CASSYSGQFYEQYF
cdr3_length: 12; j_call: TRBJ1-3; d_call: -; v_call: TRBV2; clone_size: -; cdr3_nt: TGTGCCAGCAGTCTCTCTGGAAACACCATATATTTT; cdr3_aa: CASSLSGNTIYF
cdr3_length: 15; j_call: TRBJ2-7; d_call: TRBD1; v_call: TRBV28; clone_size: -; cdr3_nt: TGTGCCAGCAGGCTACAGGGGGGAAGCTCCTACGAGCAGTACTTC; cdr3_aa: CASRLQGGSSYEQYF
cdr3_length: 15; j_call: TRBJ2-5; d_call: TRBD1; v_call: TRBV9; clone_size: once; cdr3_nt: TGTGCCAGCAGCGTTTCCACAGGGGGCTTAGAGACCCAGTACTTC; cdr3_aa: CASSVSTGGLETQYF
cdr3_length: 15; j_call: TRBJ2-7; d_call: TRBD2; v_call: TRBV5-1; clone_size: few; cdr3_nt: TGCGCCAGCAGTTTTAGAGCAGCGGGATCCTACGAGCAGTACTTC; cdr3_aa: CASSFRAAGSYEQYF
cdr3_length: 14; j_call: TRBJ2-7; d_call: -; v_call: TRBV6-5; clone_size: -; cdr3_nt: TGTGCCAGCAGTTACTCGGGACACTCCTACGAGCAGTACTTC; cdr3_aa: CASSYSGHSYEQYF
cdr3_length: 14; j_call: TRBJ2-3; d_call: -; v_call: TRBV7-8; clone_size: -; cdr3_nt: TGTGCCAGCAGCTTCTCAGGGGGCACAGATACGCAGTATTTT; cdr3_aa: CASSFSGGTDTQYF
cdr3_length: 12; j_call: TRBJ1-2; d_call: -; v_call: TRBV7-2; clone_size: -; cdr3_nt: TGTGCCAGCAGCTTAGGGCGGGGTGGCTACACCTTC; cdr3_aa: CASSLGRGGYTF
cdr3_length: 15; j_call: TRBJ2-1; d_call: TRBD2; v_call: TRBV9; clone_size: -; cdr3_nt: TGTGCCAGCAGCGTTACTAGCGGGCTCTACAATGAGCAGTTCTTC; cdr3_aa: CASSVTSGLYNEQFF
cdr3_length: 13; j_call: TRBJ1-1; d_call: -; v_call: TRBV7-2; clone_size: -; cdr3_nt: TGTGCCAGCAGCTTATTCATGAACACTGAAGCTTTCTTT; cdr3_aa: CASSLFMNTEAFF
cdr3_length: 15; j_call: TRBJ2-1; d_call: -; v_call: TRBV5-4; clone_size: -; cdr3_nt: TGTGCCAGCAGCCACATACCTAGGGCGGACAATGAGCAGTTCTTC; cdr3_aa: CASSHIPRADNEQFF
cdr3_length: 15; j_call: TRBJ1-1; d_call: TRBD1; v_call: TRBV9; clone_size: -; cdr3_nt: TGTGCCAGCGGCAGACAGGGATCCTTGAACACTGAAGCTTTCTTT; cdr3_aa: CASGRQGSLNTEAFF
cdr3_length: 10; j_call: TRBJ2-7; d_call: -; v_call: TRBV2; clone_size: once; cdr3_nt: TGTGCCAGCAGAGCCTACGAGCAGTACTTC; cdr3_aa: CASRAYEQYF
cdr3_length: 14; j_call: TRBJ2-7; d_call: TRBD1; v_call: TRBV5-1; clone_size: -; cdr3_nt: TGCGCCAGCAGCCCATACGACAGGGATTACGAGCAGTACTTC; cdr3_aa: CASSPYDRDYEQYF
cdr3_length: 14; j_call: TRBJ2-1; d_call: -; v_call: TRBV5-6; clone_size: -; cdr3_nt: TGTGCCAGCAGCCGGGGTTCAGCATACAATGAGCAGTTCTTC; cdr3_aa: CASSRGSAYNEQFF
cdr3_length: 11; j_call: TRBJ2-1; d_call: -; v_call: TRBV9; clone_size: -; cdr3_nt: TGTGCCAGCAGCGCCAACAATGAGCAGTTCTTC; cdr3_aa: CASSANNEQFF
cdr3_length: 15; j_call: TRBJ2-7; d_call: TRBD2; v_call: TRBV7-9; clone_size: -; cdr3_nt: TGTGCCAGCAGCTCCCCCCCGGGCGGGAGTAGCGAGCAGTACTTC; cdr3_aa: CASSSPPGGSSEQYF
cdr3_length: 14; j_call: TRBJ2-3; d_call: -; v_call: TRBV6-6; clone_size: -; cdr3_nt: TGTGCCAGCAGTTATGGCGGGATCACAGATACGCAGTATTTT; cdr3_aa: CASSYGGITDTQYF
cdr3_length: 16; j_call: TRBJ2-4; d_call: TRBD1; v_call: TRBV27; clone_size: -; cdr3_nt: TGTGCCAGCCGATGGGGGACAGGGTTGTCCAAAAACATTCAGTACTTC; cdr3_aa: CASRWGTGLSKNIQYF
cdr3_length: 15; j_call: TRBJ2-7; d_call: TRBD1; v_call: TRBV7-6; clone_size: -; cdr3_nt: TGTGCCAGCAGCTTAGCGCAGGGACAGAGCTACGAGCAGTACTTC; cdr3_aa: CASSLAQGQSYEQYF
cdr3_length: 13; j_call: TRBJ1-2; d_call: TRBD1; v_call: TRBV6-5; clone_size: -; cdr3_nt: TGTGCCAGCACCCCGACAGGGGGGTATGGCTACACCTTC; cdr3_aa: CASTPTGGYGYTF
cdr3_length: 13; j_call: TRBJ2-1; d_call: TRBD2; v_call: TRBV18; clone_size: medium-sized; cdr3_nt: TGTGCCAGCTCGGACACTAGCGGGATTGGGCAGTTCTTC; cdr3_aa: CASSDTSGIGQFF
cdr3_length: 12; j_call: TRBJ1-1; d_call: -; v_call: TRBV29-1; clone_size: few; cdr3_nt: TGCAGCGTTGAAGAACGGGGCACTGAAGCTTTCTTT; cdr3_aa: CSVEERGTEAFF
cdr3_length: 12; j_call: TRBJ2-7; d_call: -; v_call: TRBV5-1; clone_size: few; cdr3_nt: TGCGCCAGCAGCACCCAGGGGTCCGAGCAGTACTTC; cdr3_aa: CASSTQGSEQYF
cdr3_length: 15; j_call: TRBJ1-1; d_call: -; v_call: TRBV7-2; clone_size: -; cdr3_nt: TGTGCCAGCAGCTACCGACAGAAAATGAACACTGAAGCTTTCTTT; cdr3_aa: CASSYRQKMNTEAFF
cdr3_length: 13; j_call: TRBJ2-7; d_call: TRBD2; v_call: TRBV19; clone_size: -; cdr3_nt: TGTGCCAGCCACCGGGGGGACTCCTACGAGCAGTACTTC; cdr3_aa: CASHRGDSYEQYF
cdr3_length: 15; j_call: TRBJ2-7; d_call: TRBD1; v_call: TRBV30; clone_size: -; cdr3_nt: TGTGCCTGGAACCGAATGGACAGGGAATCTTACGAGCAGTACTTC; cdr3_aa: CAWNRMDRESYEQYF
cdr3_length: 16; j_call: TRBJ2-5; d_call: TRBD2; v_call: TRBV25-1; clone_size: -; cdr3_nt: TGTGCCAGCAGTGACGCAGGATCTAGCGGGAGGGAGACCCAGTACTTC; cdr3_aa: CASSDAGSSGRETQYF
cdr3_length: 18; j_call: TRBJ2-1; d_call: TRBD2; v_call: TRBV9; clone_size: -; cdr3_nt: TGTGCCAGCAGCGGACCCCTAGCTGAGCGGGGGAACTACAATGAGCAGTTCTTC; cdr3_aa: CASSGPLAERGNYNEQFF
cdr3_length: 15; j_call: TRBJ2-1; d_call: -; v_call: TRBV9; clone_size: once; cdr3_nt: TGTGCCAGCAGCGTAGTAGGCGGGATCTACAATGAGCAGTTCTTC; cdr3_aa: CASSVVGGIYNEQFF
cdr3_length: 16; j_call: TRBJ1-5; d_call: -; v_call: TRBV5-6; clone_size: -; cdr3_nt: TGTGCCAGCAGCCGACGATCAACAGGGCCTAATCAGCCCCAGCATTTT; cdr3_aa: CASSRRSTGPNQPQHF
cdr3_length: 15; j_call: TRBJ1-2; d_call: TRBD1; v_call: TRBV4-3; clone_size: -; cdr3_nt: TGCGCCAGCAGCCGATTGGGACAGTCGGAATATGGCTACACCTTC; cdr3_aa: CASSRLGQSEYGYTF
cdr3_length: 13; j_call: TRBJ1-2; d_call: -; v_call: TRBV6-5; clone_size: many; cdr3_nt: TGTGCCAGCAGTTACGACATTAACTATGGCTACACCTTC; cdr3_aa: CASSYDINYGYTF
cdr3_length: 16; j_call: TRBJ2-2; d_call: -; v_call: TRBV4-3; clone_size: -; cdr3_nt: TGCGCCAGCAGCCAAGATCGGGCAGCTAACACCGGGGAGCTGTTTTTT; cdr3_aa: CASSQDRAANTGELFF
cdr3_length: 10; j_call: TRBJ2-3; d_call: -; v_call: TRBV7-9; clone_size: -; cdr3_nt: TGTGCCAGCGGAGTAGATACGCAGTATTTT; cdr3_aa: CASGVDTQYF
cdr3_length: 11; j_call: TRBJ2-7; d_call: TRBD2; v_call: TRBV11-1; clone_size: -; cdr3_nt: TGTGCCAGCAGTCGGGAGGACGAGCAGTACTTC; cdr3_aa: CASSREDEQYF
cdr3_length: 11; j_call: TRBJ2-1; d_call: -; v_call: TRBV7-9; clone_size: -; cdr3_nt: TGTGCCAGCTTCCCCGGGACACAGCAGTTCTTC; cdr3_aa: CASFPGTQQFF
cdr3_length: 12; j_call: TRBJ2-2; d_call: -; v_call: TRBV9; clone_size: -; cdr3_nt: TGTGCCAGCAAAAATTCGGGCGGGGAGCTGTTTTTT; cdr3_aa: CASKNSGGELFF
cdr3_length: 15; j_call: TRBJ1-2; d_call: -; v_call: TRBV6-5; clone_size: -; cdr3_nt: TGTGCCAGCAGTTCCCCGGTCCTGGGGACCTATGGCTACACCTTC; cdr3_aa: CASSSPVLGTYGYTF
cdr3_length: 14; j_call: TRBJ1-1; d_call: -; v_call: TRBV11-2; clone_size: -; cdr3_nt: TGTGCCAGCAGCTTAATTACAGGGAACACTGAAGCTTTCTTT; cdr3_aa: CASSLITGNTEAFF
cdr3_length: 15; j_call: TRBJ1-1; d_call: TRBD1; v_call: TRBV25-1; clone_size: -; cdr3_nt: TGTGCCAGCAGTGAATTGACAGGGGCGAACACTGAAGCTTTCTTT; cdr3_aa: CASSELTGANTEAFF
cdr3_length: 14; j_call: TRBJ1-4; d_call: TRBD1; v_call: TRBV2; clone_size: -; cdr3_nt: TGTGCCAGCAGTGACAGGGGGAATAATGAAAAACTGTTTTTT; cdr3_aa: CASSDRGNNEKLFF
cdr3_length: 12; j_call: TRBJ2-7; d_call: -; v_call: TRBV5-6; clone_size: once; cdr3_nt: TGTGCCAGCAGCGATGATCTCGACGAGCAGTACTTC; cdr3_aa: CASSDDLDEQYF
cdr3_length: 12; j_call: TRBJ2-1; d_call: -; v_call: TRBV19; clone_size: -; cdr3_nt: TGTGCCAGTAGCTCCCTGGGCAATGAGCAGTTCTTC; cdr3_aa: CASSSLGNEQFF
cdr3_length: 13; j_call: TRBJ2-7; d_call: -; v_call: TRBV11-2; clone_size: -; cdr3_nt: TGTGCCAGCAGCCCGGCAGGAGGGGCCGAGCAGTACTTC; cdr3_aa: CASSPAGGAEQYF
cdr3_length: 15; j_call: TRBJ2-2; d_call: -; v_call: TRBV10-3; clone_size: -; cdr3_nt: TGTGCCACTAAAAAAGAGTTTTCGAACACCGGGGAGCTGTTTTTT; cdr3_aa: CATKKEFSNTGELFF
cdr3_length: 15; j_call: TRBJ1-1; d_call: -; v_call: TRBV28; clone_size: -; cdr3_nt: TGTGCCAGCAGTCCCAGACGGAGGAAGGGCACTGAAGCTTTCTTT; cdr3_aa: CASSPRRRKGTEAFF